The 27 T cell receptor beta chains in this list originate from one sample, sequenced in a study of shared clonotypes between healthy human individuals. Sequenced by immunoSEQ multiplex PCR; TCRdb stores in-frame clones only, minus some. Of 850,000 to 1,200,000 clones listed, more than 65% are singletons. Specimen: memory CD4+ T cells sorted from blood. Noted subset: CD45RA-negative fraction. The receptors originated from a man younger than 35 in good health.

The rearrangement uses TRBV29-1 and TRBJ2-1, with 13 bases fitting TRBD2. The CDR3 length is 14 residues. The germline V gene has CDR1 SQVTM and CDR2 ANQGSEA. J was trimmed by 6 bases and V by 5 bases; bases with no gene match: 4. CDR3 nucleotides: TGCAGCGTTCTACTAGCGGGAGGGGGCAATGAGCAGTTCTTC. Its protein is CSVLLAGGGNEQFF.

The chain employs TRBV30 and TRBJ1-4, with 8 nucleotides matching TRBD1. The CDR3 has 14 amino acids. CDR1 GTSNPN and CDR2 SVGIG come from the germline V gene (reference sequence). The V segment lost 8 bases and the J segment 4 bases; nucleotides outside the gene matches: 9. The CDR3 region has the DNA TGTGCCCGGGGATGGACAGGGATTAATGAAAAACTGTTTTTT. Its translation is CARGWTGINEKLFF.

Notes on this clone: This specimen includes other DNA sequences encoding the same CDR3. V and J are TRBV15 and TRBJ1-2; D call uncertain. This CDR3 has 12 amino acids. CDR1 is LNHNV, CDR2 YYDKDF, per germline (reference sequence). Deletions cut 0 bases from V and 4 bases from J, with 3 bases between. The CDR3 loop is CATSRDGYGYTF. CDR3 sequence (DNA): TGTGCCACCAGCAGAGACGGCTATGGCTACACCTTC.

The CDR3 DNA follows: TGTGCCAGCAGCCGAGGGGGATCTGGCTACACCTTC. Encoded protein: CASSRGGSGYTF. This chain links TRBV9 with TRBJ1-2; TRBD1 might be the D (6 bases). Germline CDR1 SGDLS, CDR2 YYNGEE. CDR3 length: 12 residues. With 4 bases removed from V and 7 bases from J, the gap between germline ends came to 11 bases.

The chain has TRBV9 and TRBJ2-1; 8 bases are a match to TRBD2. The CDR3 consists of 16 residues. Germline V gene sequence: CDR1 SGDLS, CDR2 YYNGEE. Germline trimming cut 2 bases from V and 3 bases from J; bases unmatched to any gene: 7. The CDR3 nucleotides are TGTGCCAGCAGCGTTCAGCCGACTAGCGACTACAATGAGCAGTTCTTC. Protein product: CASSVQPTSDYNEQFF.

This clone was counted only a few times. Other DNA sequences of this sample code for an identical CDR3. This chain links TRBV5-1 with TRBJ1-1, with D uncertain. CDR1 and CDR2 from the germline V gene are SGHRS and YFSETQ. Trimming left V 2 bases short and J 3 bases short, with 8 bases between. The CDR3 has 13 amino acids. CDR3 residues: CASSLIQDTEAFF. The CDR3 coding sequence is TGCGCCAGCAGCTTAATTCAGGACACTGAAGCTTTCTTT.

V usage is TRBV2 and J usage is TRBJ2-1; 7 nucleotides line up with TRBD2. The length of the CDR3 is 15 residues. CDR1 SNHLY and CDR2 FYNNEI come from the germline V gene. With 4 bases clipped from V and 4 bases from J, the junction kept 7 bases outside the gene matches. This CDR3 is CASSVMASGYNEQFF. CDR3 DNA: TGTGCCAGCAGTGTGATGGCTAGCGGATACAATGAGCAGTTCTTC. Full variable domain (rest looked up from reference TRBV2 and TRBJ2-1): EPEVTQTPSHQVTQMGQEVILRCVPISNHLYFYWYRQILGQKVEFLVSFYNNEISEKSEIFDDQFSVERPDGSNFTLKIRSTKLEDSAMYFCASSVMASGYNEQFFGPGTRLTVL.

The chain carries TRBV4-1 and TRBJ2-1; possibly TRBD2 for D (7 bases). Germline-derived CDR1 and CDR2 are MGHRA and YSYEKL. The CDR3 is 16 residues long. V was pared by 1 base and J by 9 bases, with 19 bases between. The CDR3 here is CASSQVMRGGISEQFF. Written as DNA, the CDR3 is TGCGCCAGCAGCCAAGTCATGAGGGGGGGGATAAGTGAGCAGTTCTTC.

As concerns this clone: The junction departs from the called germline gene at one end, perhaps through a read error. The CDR3: CASRLAGGRTGELFF. CDR3 nucleotides: TGTGCCAGCAGATTAGCGGGGGGGCGCACCGGGGAGCTGTTTTTT. This rearrangement joins TRBV11-2 to TRBJ2-2, with 11 bases identical to TRBD2. CDR3 length: 15 amino acids. Germline loops: CDR1 SGHAT, CDR2 FQNNGV.

The chain carries TRBV7-2 and TRBJ2-1, with TRBD2 as a possible D gene (5 bases). Germline CDR1 reads SGHTA; CDR2 reads FQGNSA. The CDR3 has 14 amino acids. The ends were cut back, 1 base at V and 7 bases at J, with 11 bases in the middle. The CDR3 coding sequence is TGTGCCAGCAGCTTAGATTCGGGGTTAAATGAGCAGTTCTTC. Encoded protein: CASSLDSGLNEQFF.

J is TRBJ2-2 and V is TRBV6-1; D gene unclear. Germline lookup yields CDR1 MNHNS and CDR2 SASEGT. The CDR3 extends over 15 amino acids. V shed 5 bases and J shed 0 bases, with 10 bases lying between them. CDR3 sequence (DNA): TGTGCCAGCAGTCGGAAAATAGCGAACACCGGGGAGCTGTTTTTT. This translates into CASSRKIANTGELFF.

The genes are TRBV5-4 and TRBJ2-1; TRBD1 aligns across 8 bases. This CDR3 has 15 residues. The trim removed 3 bases at V and 5 bases at J, leaving 7 bases unmatched. CDR1 is SGHNT, CDR2 YYREEE, per germline (reference sequence). The CDR3 bases are TGTGCCAGCAGCTGGACAGGGTTGATTGACAATGAGCAGTTCTTC. Encoded protein: CASSWTGLIDNEQFF.

The rearrangement joins TRBV2 to TRBJ2-7; a possible D gene is TRBD1 (5 bases). The CDR3 totals 12 residues. Germline V gene sequence: CDR1 SNHLY, CDR2 FYNNEI. The V end was cut by 7 bases, the J end by 4 bases, with 11 bases between. The CDR3 DNA follows: TGTGCCAGCAAGGATCAGGGATACGAGCAGTACTTC. The encoded protein is CASKDQGYEQYF.

On this clone itself: Within the sample, other DNA sequences also encode this same CDR3. The chain joins TRBV5-1 to TRBJ2-7; no clear D. The germline V and J ends were trimmed by 0 bases and 3 bases, with 7 bases remaining between them. The CDR3 contains 13 residues. The V gene's germline CDR1 is SGHRS and CDR2 YFSETQ. CDR3 region: CASSLDSGYEQYF. DNA of the CDR3: TGCGCCAGCAGCTTGGATTCTGGCTACGAGCAGTACTTC.

The chain employs TRBV2 and TRBJ2-1, with TRBD2 identical over 14 bases. The V segment lost 5 bases and the J segment 7 bases; nucleotides outside the gene matches: 10. This CDR3 is built from 17 residues. Germline V gene lookup returns CDR1 SNHLY and CDR2 FYNNEI. The CDR3 here is CASSITRGTSGSNEQFF. CDR3 nucleotides: TGTGCCAGCAGTATTACTAGGGGGACTAGCGGGAGTAATGAGCAGTTCTTC.

The J gene is TRBJ1-2, the V gene TRBV19, with 7 bases that match TRBD1. The ends lost 5 bases at V and 5 bases at J; junction bases unmatched: 14. Germline lookup yields CDR1 LNHDA and CDR2 SQIVND (reference sequence). The CDR3 contains 16 residues. CDR3 sequence reads: CASSPGQALSHYGYTF. The CDR3 coding sequence is TGTGCCAGTAGTCCCGGACAGGCATTATCCCATTATGGCTACACCTTC.

V usage is TRBV7-2 and J usage is TRBJ2-5, with 10 nucleotides matching TRBD1. CDR1 and CDR2 (germline): SGHTA, FQGNSA. The V segment lost 5 bases and the J segment 5 bases; nucleotides outside the gene matches: 8. The CDR3 runs to 15 residues. CDR3 DNA: TGTGCCAGCAGCCCGAGGACAGGGGGGTCCGAGACCCAGTACTTC. It is translated as CASSPRTGGSETQYF.

The rearrangement joins TRBV23-1 to TRBJ2-7; possible D gene TRBD2, 7 bases. TRBV23-1 is marked as an open reading frame, function uncertain. The CDR3 is 14 amino acids. V lost 0 bases and J 6 bases, leaving 12 bases between the germline ends. The CDR3 is CASSQSAGEGEQYF. As DNA, the CDR3 is TGCGCCAGCAGTCAATCCGCAGGGGAGGGCGAGCAGTACTTC.

The J gene is TRBJ2-3, the V gene TRBV7-2; 8 nucleotides agree with TRBD2. CDR1 is SGHTA and CDR2 is FQGNSA in the germline V gene. Losses at the gene ends were 5 bases for V and 5 bases for J; bases not matched to a gene: 6. CDR3 length: 14 amino acids. The chain's CDR3 is CASSLGLVGDTQYF. CDR3 coding DNA: TGTGCCAGCAGCCTGGGACTAGTAGGAGATACGCAGTATTTT.

A single count supports this clone. One base away lies a much larger clone, so this may be a sequencing read error. The sample holds other DNA sequences that translate to the same CDR3. The chain carries TRBV5-1 and TRBJ2-7; D is perhaps TRBD1 or TRBD2 (5 bases each). Germline CDR1 is SGHRS and CDR2 is YFSETQ. This CDR3 spans 14 amino acids. CDR3 bases: TGCGCCAGCAGCCTCGACTCGGGGACCTACGAACAGTACTTC. As protein: CASSLDSGTYEQYF. The variable domain in full, with the rest retrieved from reference TRBV5-1 and TRBJ2-7, is KAGVTQTPRYLIKTRGQQVTLSCSPISGHRSVSWYQQTPGQGLQFLFEYFSETQRNKGNFPGRFSGRQFSNSRSEMNVSTLELGDSALYLCASSLDSGTYEQYFGPGTRLTVT.

This clone was recorded only once. This sequence joins TRBV7-2 and TRBJ2-7; TRBD2 matches 11 bases. V shed 0 bases, J shed 0 bases, and the junction held 7 bases outside the gene matches. This CDR3 contains 18 residues. Germline assignment: CDR1 SGHTA and CDR2 FQGNSA. The CDR3 DNA reads as TGTGCCAGCAGCTTAGCCATTAGCGGGAGGGCCGGCTCCTACGAGCAGTACTTC. This codes for CASSLAISGRAGSYEQYF.

J is TRBJ2-1 and V is TRBV2, with 7 nucleotides matching TRBD2. The CDR3 covers 16 residues. Germline values: CDR1 SNHLY, CDR2 FYNNEI. V shed 2 bases, J shed 6 bases, and the junction held 10 bases outside the gene matches. The CDR3 region is CASSERAASGSNEQFF. The CDR3 DNA is TGTGCCAGCAGTGAAAGGGCGGCTAGCGGAAGCAATGAGCAGTTCTTC.

The chain links TRBV27 to TRBJ2-3; D not certain. The germline V gene encodes CDR1 MNHEY and CDR2 SMNVEV (reference sequence). The CDR3 has 15 amino acids. V was shortened by 0 bases and J by 5 bases, with 12 bases between the two germline ends. CDR3 sequence: CASSLSRAHRDTQYF. In nucleotides, the CDR3 is TGTGCCAGCAGTTTATCCCGCGCCCACAGAGATACGCAGTATTTT.

The chain recombines TRBV6-1 with TRBJ2-5; a weak D match, TRBD1 (6 bases). Deletions cut 6 bases from V and 5 bases from J, with 16 bases between. The CDR3 is 14 amino acids. Germline CDR1 reads MNHNS; CDR2 reads SASEGT. For the CDR3, the DNA is TGTGCCAGCAGGCGGTCTGGGGGCATTGAGACCCAGTACTTC. Its translation: CASRRSGGIETQYF.

The chain is built from TRBV9 and TRBJ2-1; tentatively, D is TRBD1 (5 bases). The CDR3 consists of 16 residues. Germline V gives CDR1 SGDLS, CDR2 YYNGEE. V gave up 0 bases and J gave up 7 bases, with 17 bases separating them. The CDR3 DNA follows: TGTGCCAGCAGCGTAGGCGGTAGCAAGGGGTTGAATGAGCAGTTCTTC. It translates to CASSVGGSKGLNEQFF.

The gene calls are TRBV11-2 and TRBJ1-4, with D tentatively TRBD1 (5 bases). Germline values: CDR1 SGHAT, CDR2 FQNNGV. Trimming removed 0 bases at V and 11 bases at J, with 10 bases between. CDR3 size: 13 residues. CDR3 sequence: CASSLEVGGKLFF. CDR3 coding DNA: TGTGCCAGCAGCTTAGAGGTCGGGGGGAAACTGTTTTTT.

The chain couples TRBV5-8 to TRBJ2-7; D not certain. Trimming cost V 3 bases and J 6 bases, with 22 bases left between them. The CDR3 is 16 amino acids. CDR1 is SGHTS and CDR2 is YDEGEE in the germline V gene. This chain's CDR3 is CASSYPDQWVPREQYF. The CDR3 DNA sequence: TGTGCCAGCAGCTACCCCGACCAGTGGGTACCCCGCGAGCAGTACTTC.